This T cell receptor (beta chain) was sequenced in a study of shared clonotypes between healthy human individuals. Study-wide findings and caveats: Rarefaction showed sorted-subset sequencing was incomplete despite large depth. Researchers sampled only blood; tissue repertoires likely differ.

Comment on this clone: Its target is unknown.

Terminally differentiated effector memory CD45RA+ cells were left out of the naive CD8 fraction, which was CD45RO-negative and positively selected for CCR7. The ends were cut back, 4 bases at V and 0 bases at J, with 16 bases in the middle. From germline, CDR1 is SGHAT and CDR2 FQNNGV. CDR3 length: 16 amino acids. Over several immunoSEQ plates, each subset's genomic DNA was distributed in even portions. Using immunoSEQ multiplex PCR, the repertoire was profiled, and TCRdb retains in-frame clones only, with some absent. The sample yields roughly 2,000,000 clones, around 93% seen once. This TCR was recovered from a man between 18 and 29 years old in good health. Some clones in this sample may be carry-over from other donors' samples. The chain employs TRBV11-2 and TRBJ2-7; possibly TRBD1 for D (6 bases). Sequencing was carried out using naive CD8+ T cells from PBMCs. The CDR3 region is CASSSRTAPHSYEQYF. The DNA for the CDR3 is TGTGCCAGCAGCTCGCGGACAGCCCCTCACTCCTACGAGCAGTACTTC.